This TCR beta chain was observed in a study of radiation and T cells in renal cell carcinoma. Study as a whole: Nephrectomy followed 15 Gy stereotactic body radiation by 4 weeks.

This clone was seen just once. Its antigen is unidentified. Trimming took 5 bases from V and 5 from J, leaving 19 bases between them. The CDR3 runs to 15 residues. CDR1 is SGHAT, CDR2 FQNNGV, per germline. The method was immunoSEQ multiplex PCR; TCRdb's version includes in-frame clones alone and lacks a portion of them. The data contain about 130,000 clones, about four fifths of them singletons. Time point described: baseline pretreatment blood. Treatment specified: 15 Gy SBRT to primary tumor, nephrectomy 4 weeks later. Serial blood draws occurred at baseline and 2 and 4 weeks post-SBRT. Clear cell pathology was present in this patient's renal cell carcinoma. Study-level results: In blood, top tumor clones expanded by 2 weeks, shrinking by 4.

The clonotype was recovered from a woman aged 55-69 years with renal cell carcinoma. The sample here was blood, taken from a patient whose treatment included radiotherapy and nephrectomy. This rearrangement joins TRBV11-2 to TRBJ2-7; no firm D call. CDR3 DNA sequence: TGTGCCAGCAGCACCCGGTCCTTCCCAACCCACGAGCAGTACTTC. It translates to CASSTRSFPTHEQYF.